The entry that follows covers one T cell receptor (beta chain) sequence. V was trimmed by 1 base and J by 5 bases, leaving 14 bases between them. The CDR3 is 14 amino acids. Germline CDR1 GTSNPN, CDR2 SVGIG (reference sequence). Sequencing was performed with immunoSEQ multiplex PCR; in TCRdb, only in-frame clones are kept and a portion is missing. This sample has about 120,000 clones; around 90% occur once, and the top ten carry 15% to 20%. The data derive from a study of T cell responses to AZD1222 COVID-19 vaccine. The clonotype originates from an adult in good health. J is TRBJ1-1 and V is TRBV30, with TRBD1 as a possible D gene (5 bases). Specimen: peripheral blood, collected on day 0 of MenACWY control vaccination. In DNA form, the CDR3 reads TGTGCCTGGAGTGGAGGTGGGGCAAGGACTGAAGCTTTCTTT. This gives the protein CAWSGGGARTEAFF.